A single sample is the source of the 18 T cell receptor beta chains below, sequenced in a study of identifying expanded T cells in peripheral blood. Using immunoSEQ multiplex PCR, the repertoire was profiled, and TCRdb retains in-frame clones only, with some absent. This table has about 78,000 clones, approximately 84% appearing once. Sequencing input: blood. These receptors all come from a person between 18 and 70 years old in good health.

The chain has TRBV4-1 and TRBJ2-5, with 7 bases aligning to TRBD1. Germline CDR1 and CDR2: MGHRA and YSYEKL. The CDR3 consists of 16 residues. The V gene end was trimmed by 0 bases and the J gene end by 5 bases; junction bases not matched to a gene: 9. The CDR3 bases are TGCGCCAGCAGCCAAGAAGGTAACAGGGGTTGGGAGACCCAGTACTTC. It yields the protein CASSQEGNRGWETQYF.

V gene TRBV28 combines with J gene TRBJ1-5; D is possibly TRBD1 (6 bases). The CDR3 has 15 residues. Trimming removed 6 bases at V and 2 bases at J, with 14 bases between. Per germline, CDR1 MDHEN and CDR2 SYDVKM. CDR3 sequence: CASRSSGAGNQPQHF. The CDR3 nucleotides are TGTGCCAGCAGATCGTCGGGGGCAGGCAATCAGCCCCAGCATTTT.

The chain recombines TRBV28 with TRBJ1-5; 8 nucleotides align to TRBD1. This CDR3 spans 14 amino acids. V was pared by 3 bases and J by 5 bases, with 3 bases of the junction left unmatched. Germline CDR1 reads MDHEN; CDR2 reads SYDVKM. This CDR3 is CASSFQTGDQPQHF. Written as DNA, the CDR3 is TGTGCCAGCAGTTTCCAGACAGGGGATCAGCCCCAGCATTTT.

In this sample, this clone turned up once. The chain employs TRBV2 and TRBJ1-5, with no clear D. Trimming took 2 bases from V and 0 from J, leaving 5 bases between them. Germline lookup yields CDR1 SNHLY and CDR2 FYNNEI. The CDR3 covers 14 residues. The CDR3 coding sequence is TGTGCCAGCAGTGAAACAGTTAGCAATCAGCCCCAGCATTTT. This codes for CASSETVSNQPQHF.

The J gene is TRBJ2-5, the V gene TRBV27, with D possibly matching TRBD2 (7 bases). CDR3 length: 16 residues. The germline gives CDR1 MNHEY, CDR2 SMNVEV (reference sequence). V lost 2 bases to trimming and J lost 4 bases, with 17 bases between them. CDR3: CASSLRGGRVIETQYF. Here the CDR3 DNA reads TGTGCCAGCAGTTTAAGGGGGGGGCGGGTGATAGAGACCCAGTACTTC.

This clone was counted a few times. The J gene is TRBJ1-2, the V gene TRBV4-1; TRBD1 matches at 10 bases. Germline CDR1 is MGHRA and CDR2 is YSYEKL. V was pared by 2 bases and J by 8 bases, with 8 bases of the junction left unmatched. The length of the CDR3 is 15 residues. The CDR3 DNA follows: TGCGCCAGCAGCCAACGACAGGGGGCGCCACTCGGCTACACCTTC. Translated, it gives CASSQRQGAPLGYTF.

V usage is TRBV4-2 and J usage is TRBJ2-1; D possibly uses TRBD1 or TRBD2 (6 bases each). V shed 1 base and J shed 7 bases, with 17 bases lying between them. The CDR3 is 16 amino acids. Germline CDR1 and CDR2: LGHNA and YNFKEQ. The CDR3, as DNA: TGTGCCAGCAGCCAAGTTTGGGGGGTAAGGGGGAATGAGCAGTTCTTC. Amino acids: CASSQVWGVRGNEQFF.

The sample holds one count of this clone. The genes are TRBV7-8 and TRBJ1-4; D not certain. The CDR3 consists of 13 residues. Germline lookup yields CDR1 SGHVS and CDR2 FQNEAQ. The V end was cut by 5 bases, the J end by 5 bases, with 9 bases between. The CDR3 spells CASSVSHNEKLFF. The DNA of the CDR3 is TGTGCCAGCAGCGTCTCCCACAATGAAAAACTGTTTTTT.

This clone was detected a few times. V is TRBV19 and J is TRBJ1-1; 7 bases match TRBD1. With V trimmed by 5 bases and J by 9 bases, 12 bases remained unmatched. The CDR3 has 14 amino acids. Germline V gene sequence: CDR1 LNHDA, CDR2 SQIVND (reference sequence). Here the CDR3 DNA reads TGTGCCAGTAGTGGGGGGACAGCCCACACGCAAGCTTTCTTT. Translating it yields CASSGGTAHTQAFF.

In DNA form, the CDR3 reads TGTGCCAGCGGAACCGACAGGGAGCTCTACGAGCAGTACTTC. Its translation is CASGTDRELYEQYF. This chain connects TRBV6-1 to TRBJ2-7; 7 positions agree with TRBD1. The CDR3 sequence is 14 residues long. The germline V gene encodes CDR1 MNHNS and CDR2 SASEGT. J was trimmed by 3 bases and V by 8 bases; bases with no gene match: 10.

The V and J genes are TRBV5-1 and TRBJ2-7; D possibly corresponds to TRBD1 (6 bases). This CDR3 region has 14 residues. Trimming shortened V by 4 bases and J by 2 bases, and 13 bases separated the two germline ends. The germline gives CDR1 SGHRS, CDR2 YFSETQ. Here the CDR3 reads CASSPKDRAYEQYF. The DNA of the CDR3 is TGCGCCAGCAGCCCTAAGGACAGAGCCTACGAGCAGTACTTC.

The rearrangement links TRBV5-6 to TRBJ2-7; D is ambiguous. V was cut by 2 bases and J by 2 bases, with 11 bases left in between. Germline V gene sequence: CDR1 SGHDT, CDR2 YYEEEE. The CDR3 is made up of 14 amino acids. CDR3 sequence reads: CASSLSGQPYEQYF. The CDR3 DNA reads as TGTGCCAGCAGCTTATCTGGGCAGCCCTACGAGCAGTACTTC.

The gene calls are TRBV29-1 and TRBJ1-3; D is perhaps TRBD1 (5 bases). V lost 3 bases, J lost 2 bases, and 8 bases lay in between. The CDR3 loop spans 13 amino acids. Germline CDR1 reads SQVTM; CDR2 reads ANQGSEA. CDR3 sequence reads: CSVDGQPGNTIYF. Here the CDR3 DNA reads TGCAGCGTTGACGGACAACCTGGAAACACCATATATTTT.

The chain has TRBV2 and TRBJ2-3, with 7 nucleotides matching TRBD2. The CDR3 covers 15 residues. Germline V lookup: CDR1 SNHLY, CDR2 FYNNEI. Losses at the gene ends were 4 bases for V and 1 base for J; bases not matched to a gene: 5. The CDR3 nucleotides read TGTGCCAGCAGTGTGGGTCTAGCGGGCACAGATACGCAGTATTTT. It translates to CASSVGLAGTDTQYF. The full variable domain, completed using reference TRBV2 and TRBJ2-3, is EPEVTQTPSHQVTQMGQEVILRCVPISNHLYFYWYRQILGQKVEFLVSFYNNEISEKSEIFDDQFSVERPDGSNFTLKIRSTKLEDSAMYFCASSVGLAGTDTQYFGPGTRLTVL.

V is TRBV4-1 and J is TRBJ2-2; TRBD2 matches 10 bases. Germline V gene data show CDR1 as MGHRA and CDR2 as YSYEKL. The CDR3 is 19 residues long. Trimming removed 3 bases from V and 7 bases from J; junction bases left unmatched: 17. CDR3 DNA: TGCGCCAGCAGCCATGGTCCAGCGGGAGGGCCGAGGGTCGGCGGGGAGCTGTTTTTT. Its protein product is CASSHGPAGGPRVGGELFF.

The J gene is TRBJ2-7, the V gene TRBV4-2; D not certain. Between the trimmed V and J ends, which lost 3 bases and 3 bases, there was a span of 9 bases. This CDR3 contains 13 residues. Germline CDR1 LGHNA, CDR2 YNFKEQ. CDR3 in DNA: TGTGCCAGCAGCCAGGGCCGCCTCTACGAGCAGTACTTC. Protein product: CASSQGRLYEQYF.

V is TRBV28 and J is TRBJ1-4; TRBD1 agrees at 7 bases. CDR1 MDHEN and CDR2 SYDVKM come from the germline V gene. The CDR3 has 14 amino acids. V shed 6 bases, J shed 5 bases, and the junction held 6 bases outside the gene matches. In DNA, the CDR3 is TGTGCCAGCAGACCGCAGGGGGGGAATGAAAAACTGTTTTTT. Encoded protein: CASRPQGGNEKLFF.

This rearrangement joins TRBV9 to TRBJ2-1; D tentatively fits TRBD1 or TRBD2 (5 bases each). CDR1 SGDLS and CDR2 YYNGEE come from the germline V gene. The germline V and J ends were trimmed by 3 bases and 4 bases, with 8 bases remaining between them. The CDR3 spans 13 residues. CDR3 sequence reads: CASSGDPYNEQFF. The CDR3 DNA follows: TGTGCCAGCAGCGGGGACCCGTACAATGAGCAGTTCTTC.